This T cell receptor (beta chain) was sequenced during a study of blood T cell repertoires in COVID-19. Study at large: Spain, Italy and the United States supplied samples that represented acute and convalescent COVID-19. PBMCs, B-cell-depleted T cells, or T cells were the source of the cDNA or gDNA that made up the material.

In the original workflow: Counts of nucleated cells, estimated from reference gene primer amplification, were obtained. The data were produced by immunoSEQ multiplex PCR, yet TCRdb's version contains in-frame clones alone and is incomplete. That table is the source of V, J and clone size, and D and trimming were worked out from the DNA. Here the sample spans roughly 65,000 clones, approximately 86% being singletons. The CDR3 runs to 14 residues. In germline, CDR1 is KGHSH, CDR2 LQKENI. V was clipped by 1 base and J by 2 bases; unmatched bases: 1. The V and J genes are TRBV18 and TRBJ1-1; 7 positions agree with TRBD1. The sequence was obtained from a woman aged 60-70 years with acute or convalescent COVID-19. What was sequenced was peripheral blood. CDR3 loop: CASSPQGANTEAFF. CDR3 sequence (DNA): TGTGCCAGCTCACCACAGGGGGCAAACACTGAAGCTTTCTTT.